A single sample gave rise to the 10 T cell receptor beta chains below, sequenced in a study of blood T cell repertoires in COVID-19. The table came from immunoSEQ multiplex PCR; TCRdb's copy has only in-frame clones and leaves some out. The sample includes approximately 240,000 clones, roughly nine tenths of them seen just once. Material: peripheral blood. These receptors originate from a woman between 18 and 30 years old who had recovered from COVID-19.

The CDR3 DNA reads as TGTGCCAGTTCGGTTACCTCCTACGAGCAGTACTTC. Its translation is CASSVTSYEQYF. The chain joins TRBV28 to TRBJ2-7, with no clear D. The CDR3 runs 12 residues. V lost 9 bases, J lost 0 bases, and 9 bases lay in between. Germline assignment: CDR1 MDHEN and CDR2 SYDVKM.

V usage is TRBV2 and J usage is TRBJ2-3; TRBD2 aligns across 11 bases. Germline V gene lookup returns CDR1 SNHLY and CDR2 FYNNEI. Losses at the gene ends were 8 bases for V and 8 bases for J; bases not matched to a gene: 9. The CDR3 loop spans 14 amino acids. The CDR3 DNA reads TGTGCCAGCCAGGTACTAGCGGGAGTCGGTACGCAGTATTTT. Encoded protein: CASQVLAGVGTQYF.

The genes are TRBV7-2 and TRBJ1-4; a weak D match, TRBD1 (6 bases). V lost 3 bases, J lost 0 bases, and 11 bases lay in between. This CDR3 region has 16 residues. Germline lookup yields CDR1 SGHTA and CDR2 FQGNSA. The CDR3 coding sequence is TGTGCCAGCAGCTTGGGAACAGGGCCAACTAATGAAAAACTGTTTTTT. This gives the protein CASSLGTGPTNEKLFF. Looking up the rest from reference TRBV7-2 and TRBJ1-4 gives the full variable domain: GAGVSQSPSNKVTEKGKDVELRCDPISGHTALYWYRQSLGQGLEFLIYFQGNSAPDKSGLPSDRFSAERTGGSVSTLTIQRTQQEDSAVYLCASSLGTGPTNEKLFFGSGTQLSVL.

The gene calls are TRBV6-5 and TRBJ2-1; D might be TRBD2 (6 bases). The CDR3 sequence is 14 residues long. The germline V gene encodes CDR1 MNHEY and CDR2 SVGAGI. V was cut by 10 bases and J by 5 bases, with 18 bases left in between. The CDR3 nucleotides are TGTGCCACATATGGTGTCGGGGGTAACAATGAGCAGTTCTTC. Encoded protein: CATYGVGGNNEQFF.

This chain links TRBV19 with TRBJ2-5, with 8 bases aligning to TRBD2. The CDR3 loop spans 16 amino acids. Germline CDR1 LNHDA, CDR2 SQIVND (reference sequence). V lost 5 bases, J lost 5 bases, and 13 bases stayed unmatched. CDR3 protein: CASSGRSGRGWETQYF. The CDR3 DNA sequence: TGTGCCAGTAGTGGACGCAGCGGGAGAGGTTGGGAGACCCAGTACTTC.

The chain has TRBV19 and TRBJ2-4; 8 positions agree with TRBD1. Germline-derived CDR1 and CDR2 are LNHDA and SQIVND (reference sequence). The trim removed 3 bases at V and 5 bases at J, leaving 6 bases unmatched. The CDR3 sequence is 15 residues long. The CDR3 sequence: CASSIPDREENIQYF. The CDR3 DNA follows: TGTGCCAGTAGTATCCCGGACAGGGAAGAAAACATTCAGTACTTC.

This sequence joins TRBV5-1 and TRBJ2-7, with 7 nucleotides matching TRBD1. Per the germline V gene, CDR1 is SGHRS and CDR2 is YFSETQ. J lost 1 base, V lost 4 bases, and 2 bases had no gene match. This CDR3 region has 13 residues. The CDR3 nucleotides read TGCGCCAGCAGCCCGGGACAGTCCTACGAGCAGTACTTC. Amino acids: CASSPGQSYEQYF.

The CDR3 region is CASSETSNYLTNQPQHF. The CDR3 coding sequence is TGCGCCAGCAGTGAAACTTCCAACTACCTCACAAATCAGCCCCAGCATTTT. J is TRBJ1-5 and V is TRBV10-2, with unresolved D. Germline-derived CDR1 and CDR2 are WSHSY and SAAADI. The V end was cut by 3 bases, the J end by 4 bases, with 19 bases between. The CDR3 length is 17 residues.

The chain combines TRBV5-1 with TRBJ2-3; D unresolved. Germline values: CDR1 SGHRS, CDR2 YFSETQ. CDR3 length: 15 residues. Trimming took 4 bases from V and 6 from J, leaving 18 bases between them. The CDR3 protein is CASSPTIGPGDTQYF. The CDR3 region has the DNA TGCGCCAGCAGCCCCACCATTGGCCCCGGGGATACGCAGTATTTT.

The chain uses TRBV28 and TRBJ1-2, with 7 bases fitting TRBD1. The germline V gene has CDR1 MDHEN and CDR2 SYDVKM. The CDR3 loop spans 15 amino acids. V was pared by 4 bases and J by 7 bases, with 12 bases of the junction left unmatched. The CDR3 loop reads CASSSADRAHGGYTF. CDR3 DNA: TGTGCCAGCAGTTCCGCCGACAGGGCTCACGGTGGCTACACCTTC.